This entry is about one T cell receptor beta chain. Its antigen is not known. The ends lost 6 bases at V and 5 bases at J; junction bases unmatched: 4. The CDR3 is 13 amino acids. Per germline, CDR1 MNHEY and CDR2 SVGAGI. A second PCR, run for about 6 to 11 cycles, used a sample-barcoded 5' primer plus a J-beta primer mix. Each of the cDNA molecules was tagged by a template-switch adaptor with 12 random nucleotides. TCRdb reprocessed the 5' RACE reads via MiXCR and lists one record per CDR3 protein. Here the sample spans roughly 900,000 distinct CDR3 sequences, 29% being singletons. The data are from a study of blood T cells in healthy people across ages. Study outcomes and limitations: Age brought a roughly linear fall in TCR beta diversity measured per million T cells.

Healthy Russian Caucasian donors spanned ages roughly 6 to 100 years. Extracted total RNA amounted to at least 6 micrograms for each sample. Material for sequencing was blood. The V call is TRBV6-5, the J call TRBJ1-1, with 9 positions matching TRBD1. The receptor comes from a woman aged 80 or over in good health. DNA of the CDR3: TGTGCCAGCAGGGGACAGGGATTTACTGAAGCTTTCTTT. It specifies CASRGQGFTEAFF.